The clone carrying this T cell receptor (beta chain) was observed a few times. Its antigen is still unknown. Study-wide results and limits: Tumor-infiltrating Treg TCR alpha and beta sequences overlapped most with tumor naive CD4+ T cells, then blood naive.

TCRdb used MiXCR to reprocess the 5' RACE reads, holding one entry per CDR3 protein. The sample lists roughly 40,000 distinct CDR3 sequences, approximately 17% occurring once. V dropped 3 bases and J dropped 7 bases, with 10 bases sitting between them. This CDR3 contains 12 residues. Germline assignment: CDR1 SQVTM and CDR2 ANQGSEA. Source material: naive CD4+ T cells sorted from a lymph node. Regarding subset: naive CD4+ T cells, CD4+CD45RA+CD25-. V and J are TRBV29-1 and TRBJ2-1; the D is unclear. The sequence was collected from a female donor with breast cancer. The CDR3 sequence: CSVEWARNEQFF. CDR3 in DNA: TGCAGCGTTGAGTGGGCGCGGAATGAGCAGTTCTTC.